This TCR beta chain was recorded in a study of T-cell memory formation after mild COVID-19. This clonotype has a handful of counts. 5'RACE with constant-segment primers yielded barcoded, UMI-tagged TCR alpha and TCR beta cDNA libraries. TCRdb re-called the 5' RACE reads through MiXCR, storing one row per CDR3 protein. The table lists 100,000 to 120,000 distinct CDR3 sequences, 22% of them singletons. The ends lost 6 bases at V and 1 base at J; junction bases unmatched: 4. This CDR3 spans 15 amino acids. Germline loops: CDR1 MNHEY, CDR2 SVGAGI. This clonotype was obtained from a man aged 18 to 29 who had mild COVID-19 (a few samples of this study predate the infection). Cell type and time point are not known. The source material was PBMCs or a T cell subset sorted from them (not recorded which). The rearrangement uses TRBV6-5 and TRBJ2-5, with 11 positions matching TRBD2. CDR3 in amino acids: CASSILAGGQETQYF. The DNA of the CDR3 is TGTGCCAGCAGCATTCTAGCGGGGGGCCAAGAGACCCAGTACTTC.